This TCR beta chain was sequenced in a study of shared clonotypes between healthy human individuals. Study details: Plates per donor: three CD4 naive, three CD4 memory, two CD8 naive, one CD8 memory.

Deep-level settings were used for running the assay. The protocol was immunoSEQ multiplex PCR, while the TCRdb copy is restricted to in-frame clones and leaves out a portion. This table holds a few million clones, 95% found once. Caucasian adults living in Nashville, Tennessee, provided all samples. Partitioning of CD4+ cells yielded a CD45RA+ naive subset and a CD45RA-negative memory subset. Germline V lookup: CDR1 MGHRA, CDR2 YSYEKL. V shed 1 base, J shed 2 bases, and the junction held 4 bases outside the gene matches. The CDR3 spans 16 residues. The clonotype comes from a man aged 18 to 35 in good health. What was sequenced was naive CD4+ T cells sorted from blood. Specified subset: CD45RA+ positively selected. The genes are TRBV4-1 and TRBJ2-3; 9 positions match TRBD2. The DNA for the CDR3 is TGCGCCAGCAGCCAAGTTAGCGGGGGTCTCACAGATACGCAGTATTTT. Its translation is CASSQVSGGLTDTQYF.